The T cell receptor (beta chain) described here comes from a study of shared clonotypes between healthy human individuals. The method was immunoSEQ multiplex PCR; TCRdb's version includes in-frame clones alone and lacks a portion of them. In the table there are 1.4 million to 1.5 million clones, 95% to 97% of which are singletons. The sequence was obtained from a man aged 25-45 years in good health. What was sequenced was naive CD4+ T cells sorted from blood. The subset is: CD45RA+ positively selected.

In nucleotides, the CDR3 is TGCGCCAGCAGCGGGGGGATAGCGGGTATAACGTTGTACTTC. It specifies CASSGGIAGITLYF. J is TRBJ2-5 and V is TRBV5-1, with 7 positions matching TRBD2. The CDR3 runs to 14 residues. Trimming took 4 bases from V and 13 from J; bases not matched to a gene: 16. Germline lookup yields CDR1 SGHRS and CDR2 YFSETQ.